This entry lists 24 T cell receptor beta chains sequenced from one sample in a study of PD-L1 blockade in urothelial cancer. The repertoire was sequenced with immunoSEQ multiplex PCR; TCRdb's copy has only in-frame clones and lacks some. In the table there are about 100,000 clones, around 82% of which are singletons. The input for sequencing was PBMCs, taken around atezolizumab (anti-PD-L1) treatment. Source of these receptors: a man aged 45 to 65 with urothelial cancer.

V usage is TRBV7-9 and J usage is TRBJ1-3; no clear D. Germline values: CDR1 SEHNR, CDR2 FQNEAQ (reference sequence). The CDR3 is made up of 13 amino acids. Trimming took off 4 bases at V and 2 bases at J, with 6 bases between the two ends. The chain's CDR3 is CASSSGAGNTIYF. The CDR3 DNA sequence: TGTGCCAGCAGCTCCGGGGCTGGAAACACCATATATTTT.

In its sample, this clone was seen a few times. The rearrangement links TRBV13 to TRBJ1-2; TRBD1 agrees at 10 bases. CDR1 is PRHDT, CDR2 FYEKMQ, per germline (reference sequence). J lost 4 bases, V lost 4 bases, and 6 bases had no gene match. CDR3 length: 15 residues. The DNA of the CDR3 is TGTGCCAGCAGCTCCTGGACAGGGGGAGTCTATGGCTACACCTTC. Amino acid sequence: CASSSWTGGVYGYTF.

The V call is TRBV18, the J call TRBJ1-1; no clear D gene. The length of the CDR3 is 13 residues. Germline loops: CDR1 KGHSH, CDR2 LQKENI. The V gene lost 11 bases and the J gene lost 2 bases, with 15 bases spanning the gap. In DNA, the CDR3 is TGTGCCTCCACGGAGTCCCTAAACACTGAAGCTTTCTTT. Its translation is CASTESLNTEAFF.

The chain employs TRBV2 and TRBJ2-7; 10 bases align to TRBD1. The trim removed 8 bases at V and 5 bases at J, leaving 12 bases unmatched. Germline values: CDR1 SNHLY, CDR2 FYNNEI. The CDR3 runs to 15 residues. The CDR3 coding sequence is TGTGCCAGCTCACGGGTAGGGACAGGGGCACACGAGCAGTACTTC. Translation: CASSRVGTGAHEQYF.

This sequence joins TRBV30 and TRBJ2-6; D call uncertain. In germline, CDR1 is GTSNPN, CDR2 SVGIG (reference sequence). The CDR3 runs to 13 residues. V gave up 7 bases and J gave up 2 bases, with 9 bases separating them. CDR3 amino acids: CAFTRTGANVLTF. The DNA of the CDR3 is TGTGCCTTCACGCGGACTGGGGCCAACGTCCTGACTTTC. The full variable domain, its missing parts supplied by reference TRBV30 and TRBJ2-6, is SQTIHQWPATLVQPVGSPLSLECTVEGTSNPNLYWYRQAAGRGLQLLFYSVGIGQISSEVPQNLSASRPQDRQFILSSKKLLLSDSGFYLCAFTRTGANVLTFGAGSRLTVL.

J is TRBJ2-3 and V is TRBV30; D call uncertain. V lost 5 bases and J lost 5, with 17 bases in between. The CDR3 has 14 residues. CDR1 is GTSNPN, CDR2 SVGIG, per germline (reference sequence). CDR3 DNA: TGTGCCTGGTCGCCGATGCCCGGGTTAGATACGCAGTATTTT. Translated: CAWSPMPGLDTQYF.

This clone came up a few times. The J gene is TRBJ1-5, the V gene TRBV11-2, with D maybe TRBD1 (5 bases). V was pared by 3 bases and J by 4 bases, with 7 bases between. Germline V CDR1 and CDR2: SGHAT, FQNNGV. The CDR3 loop spans 13 amino acids. CDR3 sequence reads: CASSFPGNQPQHF. The CDR3 DNA sequence: TGTGCCAGCAGCTTTCCAGGGAATCAGCCCCAGCATTTT.

The J gene is TRBJ1-6, the V gene TRBV27; 10 positions match TRBD1. The CDR3 runs to 16 residues. Germline CDR1 reads MNHEY; CDR2 reads SMNVEV (reference sequence). Unmatched junction bases numbered 11, after V lost 5 bases and J lost 10 bases. The CDR3 reads CASSPNRQGAGSPLHF. The CDR3 nucleotides are TGTGCCAGCAGTCCAAACCGACAGGGGGCGGGATCACCCCTCCACTTT.

The chain joins TRBV6-1 to TRBJ1-6, with 10 bases identical to TRBD1. Germline CDR1 MNHNS, CDR2 SASEGT. V shed 6 bases, J shed 5 bases, and the junction held 1 base outside the gene matches. This CDR3 has 14 residues. This CDR3 is CASRGQGHNSPLHF. CDR3 bases: TGTGCCAGCAGGGGACAGGGGCATAATTCACCCCTCCACTTT.

The chain links TRBV6-6 to TRBJ2-1; D may be TRBD1 (7 bases). Trimming took 6 bases from V and 6 from J, leaving 21 bases between them. Germline V gives CDR1 MNHNY, CDR2 SVGAGI (reference sequence). The CDR3 runs to 16 residues. The CDR3 bases are TGTGCCAGCAGCCCTGCCAGAGGAGGGGGCGTCAATGAGCAGTTCTTC. Protein sequence: CASSPARGGGVNEQFF.

This clone was recorded a few times. J is TRBJ2-7 and V is TRBV6-1; TRBD2 agrees at 11 bases. Germline V gene sequence: CDR1 MNHNS, CDR2 SASEGT. With 4 bases clipped from V and 7 bases from J, the junction kept 6 bases outside the gene matches. CDR3 length: 14 residues. CDR3 sequence (DNA): TGTGCCAGCAGTGTAGCGGGAGGGCCCCGAGAGCAGTACTTC. Translated: CASSVAGGPREQYF.

The V and J genes are TRBV7-8 and TRBJ2-1, with D perhaps matching TRBD2 (5 bases). Germline CDR1 is SGHVS and CDR2 is FQNEAQ. Trimming removed 5 bases from V and 7 bases from J, with 12 bases in between. The CDR3 is 13 residues long. CDR3 protein: CASSPTRGNEQFF. The CDR3 bases are TGTGCCAGCAGCCCGACACGAGGGAATGAGCAGTTCTTC.

The J gene is TRBJ2-3, the V gene TRBV5-4; tentatively, D is TRBD1 (5 bases). The CDR3 loop spans 13 amino acids. Germline assignment: CDR1 SGHNT and CDR2 YYREEE (reference sequence). The ends were cut back, 5 bases at V and 6 bases at J, with 13 bases in the middle. CDR3 loop: CASSLGVVDTQYF. The CDR3 DNA is TGTGCCAGCAGTTTAGGGGTTGTCGATACGCAGTATTTT.

The chain links TRBV27 to TRBJ2-2; weak D call: TRBD2 (6 bases). CDR1 and CDR2 from the germline V gene are MNHEY and SMNVEV (reference sequence). Trimming removed 3 bases at V and 6 bases at J, with 14 bases between. There are 15 residues in the CDR3. The CDR3 nucleotides read TGTGCCAGCAGTTTCCGCCGGGGGACGGCCGGGGAGCTGTTTTTT. This codes for CASSFRRGTAGELFF.

This clone was picked up one time. The rearrangement uses TRBV21-1 and TRBJ2-7; the D call of TRBD2 is as the table states it, not checked on the DNA. TRBV21-1 is assigned pseudogene status. The CDR3 has 14 amino acids. CDR3 DNA sequence: TGTGCCAGCAGCAAAAGCGAGATGAACTACGAGCAGTACTTC. The encoded protein is CASSKSEMNYEQYF.

The chain joins TRBV7-9 to TRBJ2-7; TRBD1 aligns across 7 bases. The CDR3 has 14 residues. The germline gives CDR1 SEHNR, CDR2 FQNEAQ (reference sequence). V lost 5 bases, J lost 3 bases, and 7 bases stayed unmatched. The CDR3 is CASSHRDSHYEQYF. The CDR3 nucleotides are TGTGCCAGCAGCCACCGGGACAGTCACTACGAGCAGTACTTC. The entire variable domain, with the rest obtained from reference TRBV7-9 and TRBJ2-7, is as follows: DTGVSQNPRHKITKRGQNVTFRCDPISEHNRLYWYRQTLGQGPEFLTYFQNEAQLEKSRLLSDRFSAERPKGSFSTLEIQRTEQGDSAMYLCASSHRDSHYEQYFGPGTRLTVT.

This sequence joins TRBV5-4 and TRBJ2-3; 11 bases map to TRBD2. CDR1 SGHNT and CDR2 YYREEE come from the germline V gene (reference sequence). This CDR3 spans 20 amino acids. V dropped 4 bases and J dropped 3; count of bases not matched to a gene: 19. The CDR3 loop is CASSRNGFSGRASGTDTQYF. In DNA form, the CDR3 reads TGTGCCAGCAGCAGAAATGGGTTTAGCGGGAGGGCCTCTGGGACAGATACGCAGTATTTT.

This clone was found once. This chain uses TRBV9 with TRBJ2-7, with 9 bases identical to TRBD2. V lost 0 bases to trimming and J lost 6 bases; unmatched junction nucleotides: 10. Germline CDR1 is SGDLS and CDR2 is YYNGEE. This CDR3 is 16 amino acids long. The CDR3 DNA is TGTGCCAGCAGCGTAGGGGCTAGCGGGGCGGGGGGCGAGCAGTACTTC. It translates to CASSVGASGAGGEQYF.

The rearrangement uses TRBV5-4 and TRBJ1-2; 7 bases match TRBD1. Trimming removed 3 bases from V and 6 bases from J; junction bases left unmatched: 2. This CDR3 comprises 12 residues. Germline V gene sequence: CDR1 SGHNT, CDR2 YYREEE (reference sequence). For the CDR3, the DNA is TGTGCCAGCAGCTGGGACAGTGATGGCTACACCTTC. Translating gives CASSWDSDGYTF.

The chain uses TRBV30 and TRBJ2-1, with 14 bases matching TRBD2. The CDR3 loop spans 17 amino acids. V lost 5 bases and J lost 5; bases outside the gene matches: 11. CDR1 and CDR2 (germline): GTSNPN, SVGIG (reference sequence). The CDR3 coding sequence is TGTGCCTGGGTGGGACTAGCGGGAGAAAAATACCACAATGAGCAGTTCTTC. This encodes CAWVGLAGEKYHNEQFF.

The chain employs TRBV5-4 and TRBJ2-1; a weak D match, TRBD2 (5 bases). Germline assignment: CDR1 SGHNT and CDR2 YYREEE (reference sequence). This CDR3 has 11 residues. Trimming removed 3 bases at V and 10 bases at J, with 8 bases between. The CDR3 bases are TGTGCCAGCAGCTCTACTAGAGAGCAGTTCTTC. It is translated as CASSSTREQFF.

The genes are TRBV7-9 and TRBJ2-7; possible D gene TRBD1, 6 bases. The germline V gene encodes CDR1 SEHNR and CDR2 FQNEAQ (reference sequence). The ends were cut back, 5 bases at V and 5 bases at J, with 13 bases in the middle. CDR3 length: 13 amino acids. CDR3 region: CASSPTGNHEQYF. CDR3 nucleotides: TGTGCCAGCAGCCCCACAGGGAACCACGAGCAGTACTTC.

This chain connects TRBV7-8 to TRBJ1-6, with D unclear. The germline V and J ends were trimmed by 3 bases and 10 bases, with 16 bases remaining between them. From germline, CDR1 is SGHVS and CDR2 FQNEAQ. There are 15 residues in the CDR3. In DNA form, the CDR3 reads TGTGCCAGCAGCTTCGGGTCAGAGGGAGGGTCACCCCTCCACTTT. This translates into CASSFGSEGGSPLHF. Variable domain in full (rest from reference TRBV7-8 and TRBJ1-6): GAGVSQSPRYKVAKRGQDVALRCDPISGHVSLFWYQQALGQGPEFLTYFQNEAQLDKSGLPSDRFFAERPEGSVSTLKIQRTQQEDSAVYLCASSFGSEGGSPLHFGNGTRLTVT.

This clone was counted between two and nine times. V gene TRBV4-1 combines with J gene TRBJ2-3, with TRBD2 matching 12 bases. This CDR3 has 18 residues. CDR1 MGHRA and CDR2 YSYEKL come from the germline V gene. J gave up 2 bases and V 0 bases, and 6 bases lay outside the gene matches. CDR3 amino acids: CASSQDSSGRGVTDTQYF. The CDR3 region has the DNA TGCGCCAGCAGCCAAGATTCTAGCGGGAGGGGGGTCACAGATACGCAGTATTTT.